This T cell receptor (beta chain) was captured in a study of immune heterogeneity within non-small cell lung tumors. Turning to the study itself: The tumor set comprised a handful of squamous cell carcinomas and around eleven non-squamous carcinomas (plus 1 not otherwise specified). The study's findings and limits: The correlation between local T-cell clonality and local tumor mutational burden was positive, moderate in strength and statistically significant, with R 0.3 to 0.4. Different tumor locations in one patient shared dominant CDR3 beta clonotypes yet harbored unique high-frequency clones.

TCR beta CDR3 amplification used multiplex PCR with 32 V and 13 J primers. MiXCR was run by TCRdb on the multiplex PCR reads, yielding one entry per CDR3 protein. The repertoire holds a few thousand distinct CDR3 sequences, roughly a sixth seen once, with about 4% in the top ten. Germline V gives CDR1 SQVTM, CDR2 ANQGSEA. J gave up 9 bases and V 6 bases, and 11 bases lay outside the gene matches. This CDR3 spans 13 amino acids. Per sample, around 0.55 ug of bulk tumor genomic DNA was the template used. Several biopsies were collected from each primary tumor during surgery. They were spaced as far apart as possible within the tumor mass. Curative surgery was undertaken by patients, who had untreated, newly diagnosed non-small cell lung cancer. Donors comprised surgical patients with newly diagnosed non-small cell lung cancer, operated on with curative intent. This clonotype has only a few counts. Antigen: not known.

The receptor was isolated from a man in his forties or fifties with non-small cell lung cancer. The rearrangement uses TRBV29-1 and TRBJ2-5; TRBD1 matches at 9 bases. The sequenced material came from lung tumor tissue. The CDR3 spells CSVRGQGLQAQYF. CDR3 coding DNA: TGCAGCGTGAGGGGACAGGGTCTGCAGGCCCAGTACTTC. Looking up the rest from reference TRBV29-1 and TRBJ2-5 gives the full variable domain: SAVISQKPSRDICQRGTSLTIQCQVDSQVTMMFWYRQQPGQSLTLIATANQGSEATYESGFVIDKFPISRPNLTFSTLTVSNMSPEDSSIYLCSVRGQGLQAQYFGPGTRLLVL.